This TCR beta chain came from a study of CD8+ T cells in alopecia areata. Study results and limitations: The link between baseline CD8+ expansion and response remains uncertain with one nonresponder.

The V gene lost 7 bases and the J gene lost 6 bases, with 4 bases spanning the gap. This CDR3 is built from 10 residues. Germline lookup yields CDR1 SNHLY and CDR2 FYNNEI. Sequencing relied on a cDNA template that was reverse transcribed from extracted RNA. The method was immunoSEQ multiplex PCR; TCRdb's version includes in-frame clones alone and lacks a portion of them. The sample has 75,000 to 85,000 clones, approximately 72% seen once. Documented treatment: oral pan-JAK inhibitor, 5-10 mg twice daily. Sampling of alopecia areata patients yielded lesional scalp punch biopsies as well as peripheral blood. This clone was counted between two and nine times. The target antigen is unknown.

The chain uses TRBV2 and TRBJ2-1; unclear D gene. The clonotype originates from a human donor with alopecia areata. The specimen comprised CD8+ T cells sorted from blood, sampled at week 24, from a patient treated with tofacitinib. The CDR3 here is CASMSNEQFF. CDR3 in DNA: TGTGCCAGCATGAGCAATGAGCAGTTCTTC.